This T cell receptor (beta chain) was observed in a study of cytomegalovirus exposure and HLA in healthy donors. Background on the study: One earlier analysis, a look at some 180 million T cells, found some 100 million unique TCR beta sequences.

The V end was cut by 7 bases, the J end by 0 bases, with 7 bases between. There are 13 residues in the CDR3. In germline, CDR1 is MRHNA, CDR2 SNTAGT. About this clone: Its specificity is not known.

PCR amplification relied on 60 Vbeta primers (plus 13 Jbeta primers). Method: immunoSEQ multiplex PCR; TCRdb's copy keeps in-frame clones and lacks some. The table includes about 140,000 clones, about 84% detected once. Notes on the study in general: CMV antigen specificity was confirmed in vitro for a few CMV-associated chains. A previous analysis found most TCR beta V segments productive roughly 87% or roughly 30% of the time. In a later analysis, TCR beta V- and J-gene trimming showed a link to a missense DCLRE1C variant.

The chain has TRBV6-4 and TRBJ1-5; possibly TRBD1 for D (6 bases). The source material was PBMCs. The TCR comes from a male donor in good health and CMV-seronegative. The CDR3 region is CASTGDSNQPQHF. The DNA for the CDR3 is TGTGCCAGCACAGGGGATAGCAATCAGCCCCAGCATTTT.